This TCR beta chain was recovered during a study of T cells in women clearing cervical HPV infection. Study in general: No precancer developed; the control's incident HPV16 infection cleared within 12 months. Case blood drawn at lesion detection; control blood after infection cleared. HLA type could not be excluded as a confounder.

Average input was about 1.2 ug genomic DNA for immunoSEQ TCR beta CDR3 amplification. The table came from immunoSEQ multiplex PCR; TCRdb's copy has only in-frame clones and leaves some out. The sample holds about 36,000 clones. With respect to this clone: The read falls 3 residues short of the CDR3 end, and the missing part is taken from the germline J gene.

The length of the CDR3 is 14 residues. The germline gives CDR1 SGHRS, CDR2 YFSETQ. The J segment lost 5 bases and the V segment lost 0 bases, leaving 1 base of the junction unmatched. This chain connects TRBV5-1 to TRBJ1-4, with TRBD1 identical over 7 bases. This TCR derives from a woman between 18 and 70 years old with a cervical HPV16 infection that either progressed to CIN3+ or cleared (not recorded which). Sequenced material: blood buffy coat. This CDR3 is CASSLEGQNEKLFF. Incomplete CDR3 DNA: TGCGCCAGCAGCTTGGAGGGACAGAATGAAAAA.